Below, 21 T cell receptor beta chains from the same sample are listed, as sequenced in a study of Graves' ophthalmopathy and Graves' hyperthyroidism. Amplified material comprised TCR beta CDR3 regions derived from RNA transcripts. HTBI-primed RT-PCR formed the first round, and a multiplex PCR formed the second. TCRdb analysed the multiplex PCR reads with MiXCR anew, one entry per CDR3 protein. The repertoire holds 300,000 to 500,000 distinct CDR3 sequences, 15% to 17% seen once, with roughly 7% in the top ten. The material sequenced was peripheral blood. Receptors were obtained from a woman younger than 35 with stable Graves' hyperthyroidism.

This clonotype was observed many times. CDR3 bases: TGTGCCAGCGTAGTGGGTACAGGGTTGGCGGAGACCCAGTACTTC. Its protein is CASVVGTGLAETQYF. The J gene is TRBJ2-5, the V gene TRBV6-5; perhaps TRBD1 as D (6 bases). The V gene lost 8 bases and the J gene lost 5 bases, with 21 bases spanning the gap. CDR1 MNHEY and CDR2 SVGAGI come from the germline V gene. The CDR3 has 15 amino acids.

This clonotype was seen repeatedly, ten times or more. V is TRBV11-1 and J is TRBJ1-1; 7 bases are shared with TRBD1. The trim removed 1 base at V and 0 bases at J, leaving 11 bases unmatched. Germline V CDR1 and CDR2: SGHAT, FQDESV (reference sequence). The CDR3 is 18 residues long. DNA of the CDR3: TGTGCCAGCAGCTTAGGGGACACAGGGGCAAAAGTGAACACTGAAGCTTTCTTT. It codes for CASSLGDTGAKVNTEAFF.

This clonotype was seen at least ten times. The rearrangement links TRBV27 to TRBJ2-7; 8 bases map to TRBD2. The CDR3 runs 14 residues. Germline values: CDR1 MNHEY, CDR2 SMNVEV (reference sequence). The V and J ends lost 3 bases and 4 bases, in that order; junction bases with no gene match: 5. The DNA of the CDR3 is TGTGCCAGCAGTTTGGGCGGGGGGAGGTACGAGCAGTACTTC. Protein sequence: CASSLGGGRYEQYF.

This clonotype was counted only a few times. This chain connects TRBV7-9 to TRBJ1-1; TRBD1 is a possible D gene (6 bases). The CDR3 sequence is 15 residues long. Trimming took 5 bases from V and 1 from J, leaving 14 bases between them. Germline values: CDR1 SEHNR, CDR2 FQNEAQ (reference sequence). The CDR3 sequence is CASSPEGGPNTEAFF. CDR3 sequence (DNA): TGTGCCAGCAGCCCAGAAGGGGGGCCGAACACTGAAGCTTTCTTT.

The chain links TRBV12-3 or TRBV12-4 to TRBJ2-2, with 10 bases aligning to TRBD1. V lost 4 bases and J lost 3; bases outside the gene matches: 2. The length of the CDR3 is 15 residues. The CDR3 protein is CASSSGQGDTGELFF. CDR3 nucleotides: TGTGCCAGCAGTTCCGGACAGGGGGACACCGGGGAGCTGTTTTTT.

As for this clonotype: One junction end disagrees with the germline gene, perhaps due to a read error. The chain joins TRBV6-2 or TRBV6-3 to TRBJ1-1; no firm D call. The CDR3 has 14 residues. CDR1 and CDR2 (germline): MNHEY, SVGEGT. Here the CDR3 DNA reads TGTGCCAGCAGTTACCCGGTCATGTACACTGATGCTTTCTTT. This encodes CASSYPVMYTDAFF.

The table lists this clonotype with many counts. V gene TRBV5-1 combines with J gene TRBJ1-3; D is undetermined. The V end lost 4 bases, the J end lost 0 bases, and 11 bases lay between the germline ends. In germline, CDR1 is SGHRS, CDR2 YFSETQ. This CDR3 spans 15 amino acids. The CDR3 loop reads CASSPTGNSGNTIYF. The CDR3 DNA reads TGCGCCAGCAGCCCCACTGGGAACTCTGGAAACACCATATATTTT.

CDR3 residues: CAWSEGVGGYGYTF. The CDR3 DNA reads TGTGCCTGGAGTGAGGGGGTCGGGGGATATGGCTACACCTTC. The J gene is TRBJ1-2, the V gene TRBV30; D is possibly TRBD1 (6 bases). CDR1 is GTSNPN, CDR2 SVGIG, per germline (reference sequence). The V end lost 1 base, the J end lost 5 bases, and 14 bases lay between the germline ends. The CDR3 contains 14 residues.

This clonotype was found many times. CDR3 bases: TGTGCCAGCAGCTCAGACACGGGGATTGGCAATCAGCCCCAGCATTTT. Residues: CASSSDTGIGNQPQHF. This chain links TRBV7-8 with TRBJ1-5; the D is unclear. The CDR3 totals 16 residues. The germline V gene has CDR1 SGHVS and CDR2 FQNEAQ. The germline V and J ends were trimmed by 4 bases and 2 bases, with 15 bases remaining between them. Full variable domain (outside the CDR3, taken from reference TRBV7-8 and TRBJ1-5): GAGVSQSPRYKVAKRGQDVALRCDPISGHVSLFWYQQALGQGPEFLTYFQNEAQLDKSGLPSDRFFAERPEGSVSTLKIQRTQQEDSAVYLCASSSDTGIGNQPQHFGDGTRLSIL.

This clonotype was seen a few times. J is TRBJ2-7 and V is TRBV7-2; D is undetermined. Looked up from germline, CDR1 is SGHTA and CDR2 is FQGNSA. V lost 5 bases and J lost 3, with 14 bases in between. The CDR3 consists of 14 residues. For the CDR3, the DNA is TGTGCCAGCAGCCCCACTACGGGCCTCTACGAGCAGTACTTC. This codes for CASSPTTGLYEQYF.

This clonotype was counted ten times or more. The rearrangement joins TRBV12-3 or TRBV12-4 to TRBJ1-5; no reliable D call. V lost 5 bases to trimming and J lost 5 bases, with 16 bases between them. The CDR3 spans 15 residues. This chain's CDR3 is CASSRTGNSDQPQHF. The CDR3, as DNA: TGTGCCAGCAGTAGGACCGGGAACAGCGATCAGCCCCAGCATTTT.

Here the CDR3 DNA reads TGTGCCAGCAGTTACGTCGAATCCTACGAGCAGTACTTC. Protein sequence: CASSYVESYEQYF. The rearrangement joins TRBV6-2 or TRBV6-3 to TRBJ2-7, with D unresolved. The germline gives CDR1 MNHEY, CDR2 SVGEGT. The CDR3 has 13 amino acids. V shed 2 bases and J shed 1 base, with 6 bases lying between them.

Written as DNA, the CDR3 is TGTGCCAGCAGTCCATTGGGGGTCCCTTGGGCTTTCTTT. Its translation: CASSPLGVPWAFF. This chain connects TRBV12-3 or TRBV12-4 to TRBJ1-1; D possibly corresponds to TRBD1 (5 bases). V dropped 5 bases and J dropped 11 bases, with 18 bases sitting between them. CDR3 size: 13 residues.

The CDR3 bases are TGTGCTAGTGGTTTGGTAATAACGGATAACACTGAAGCTTTCTTT. It is translated as CASGLVITDNTEAFF. The gene calls are TRBV12-5 and TRBJ1-1; D is unresolved. V lost 0 bases to trimming and J lost 2 bases, with 10 bases between them. Germline values: CDR1 LGHNT, CDR2 FRNRAP. The CDR3 has 15 residues.

The chain employs TRBV12-3 or TRBV12-4 and TRBJ2-7; the match to TRBD1 covers 7 bases. The CDR3 consists of 14 residues. Losses at the gene ends were 3 bases for V and 3 bases for J; bases not matched to a gene: 5. The CDR3 sequence: CASSFETGYYEQYF. In DNA form, the CDR3 reads TGTGCCAGCAGTTTCGAGACAGGGTACTACGAGCAGTACTTC.

This clonotype was counted at least ten times. The chain recombines TRBV12-3 or TRBV12-4 with TRBJ2-7, with 14 nucleotides matching TRBD2. CDR3 length: 15 residues. V trimming: 5 bases; J trimming: 7 bases; junction bases outside the gene matches: 7. CDR3 sequence (DNA): TGTGCCAGCAGTCCGGGGACTAGCGGGGGCTTGGAGCAGTACTTC. It yields the protein CASSPGTSGGLEQYF.

Many counts were recorded for this clonotype. The CDR3 nucleotides read TGTGCCAGCAGCGACACAGGGTTTGAAGCTTTCTTT. This translates into CASSDTGFEAFF. The chain couples TRBV6-1 to TRBJ1-1, with D possibly matching TRBD1 (6 bases). This CDR3 has 12 amino acids. Germline assignment: CDR1 MNHNS and CDR2 SASEGT. Trimming left V 6 bases short and J 7 bases short, with 12 bases between.

This clonotype appeared many times. The gene calls are TRBV12-3 or TRBV12-4 and TRBJ2-5, with 7 bases matching TRBD2. The CDR3 loop spans 13 amino acids. The V gene end was trimmed by 4 bases and the J gene end by 2 bases; junction bases not matched to a gene: 1. The CDR3 bases are TGTGCCAGCAGTTCTAGCGGTCAAGAGACCCAGTACTTC. Translation gives CASSSSGQETQYF.

This clonotype was seen a handful of times. This rearrangement joins TRBV7-8 to TRBJ1-1, with 7 bases identical to TRBD1. The trim removed 5 bases at V and 0 bases at J, leaving 9 bases unmatched. In germline, CDR1 is SGHVS, CDR2 FQNEAQ. The CDR3 runs 16 residues. The CDR3 loop is CASSPNTGTVNTEAFF. Here the CDR3 DNA reads TGTGCCAGCAGCCCCAACACCGGGACAGTGAACACTGAAGCTTTCTTT.

This clonotype came up many times. This chain joins TRBV4-2 and TRBJ1-1; the D is unclear. The V and J ends lost 2 bases and 1 base respectively, with 17 bases between them. The CDR3 loop spans 17 amino acids. Germline lookup yields CDR1 LGHNA and CDR2 YNFKEQ. The CDR3 coding sequence is TGTGCCAGCAGCCAAACCCTGGGAGGGAAGGAGAACACTGAAGCTTTCTTT. As protein: CASSQTLGGKENTEAFF.

This clonotype was counted many times. This chain links TRBV5-1 with TRBJ2-7, with D possibly matching TRBD1 (5 bases). Germline V gives CDR1 SGHRS, CDR2 YFSETQ. The ends were cut back, 1 base at V and 0 bases at J, with 8 bases in the middle. This CDR3 contains 14 residues. CDR3 loop: CASSLQGLSYEQYF. The CDR3 nucleotides read TGCGCCAGCAGCTTGCAGGGCCTCTCCTACGAGCAGTACTTC.